The 7 T cell receptor beta chains in this list originate from one sample, sequenced in a study of shared clonotypes between healthy human individuals. The naive CD8 fraction comprised CD45RO-negative cells positively selected for CCR7 and excluded terminally differentiated effector memory CD45RA+ cells. Repertoires were generated with immunoSEQ multiplex PCR, while TCRdb's copy carries only in-frame clones and drops some. The repertoire holds roughly 1,800,000 clones, with approximately 94% as singletons. The sequenced material came from naive CD8+ T cells sorted from blood. The receptors originated from a man aged 18 to 30 in good health.

The V and J genes are TRBV6-5 and TRBJ2-2, with D possibly TRBD2 on 5 matching bases. From germline, CDR1 is MNHEY and CDR2 SVGAGI. The CDR3 is made up of 14 amino acids. Trimming took 5 bases from V and 7 from J, leaving 14 bases between them. The CDR3: CASSDRGEGGELFF. The CDR3 DNA is TGTGCCAGCAGTGACCGCGGTGAGGGCGGGGAGCTGTTTTTT.

To note about this clone: The sample holds other DNA sequences that translate to the same CDR3. The V gene is TRBV13, the J gene TRBJ2-5; unclear D gene. This CDR3 comprises 14 residues. V lost 2 bases and J 0 bases, leaving 7 bases between the germline ends. Germline V lookup: CDR1 PRHDT, CDR2 FYEKMQ (reference sequence). The CDR3 region has the DNA TGTGCCAGCAGCTTAAGGCAGGACCAAGAGACCCAGTACTTC. The encoded protein is CASSLRQDQETQYF.

J is TRBJ2-3 and V is TRBV7-2; D is undetermined. Trimming pared 1 base from V and 0 bases from J, leaving 11 bases between. CDR3 length equals 16 residues. CDR1 SGHTA and CDR2 FQGNSA come from the germline V gene. This chain's CDR3 is CASSLGTVASTDTQYF. The CDR3 nucleotides read TGTGCCAGCAGCTTAGGAACAGTAGCTAGCACAGATACGCAGTATTTT.

The chain links TRBV5-6 to TRBJ1-1; the D is unclear. Trimming removed 4 bases at V and 0 bases at J, with 13 bases between. CDR1 is SGHDT, CDR2 YYEEEE, per germline. The CDR3 sequence is 15 residues long. The DNA of the CDR3 is TGTGCCAGCAGCGGACTCCTCGAAATGAACACTGAAGCTTTCTTT. The encoded protein is CASSGLLEMNTEAFF.

This clone came up a few times. This chain connects TRBV4-2 to TRBJ1-1; unclear D gene. V lost 1 base and J 1 base, leaving 7 bases between the germline ends. The CDR3 covers 14 residues. In germline, CDR1 is LGHNA, CDR2 YNFKEQ. The CDR3 DNA follows: TGTGCCAGCAGCCAAGTTGGGTCGAACACTGAAGCTTTCTTT. Its translation: CASSQVGSNTEAFF.

The chain carries TRBV4-1 and TRBJ2-3; TRBD2 aligns across 8 bases. The CDR3 loop spans 17 amino acids. With V trimmed by 0 bases and J by 1 base, 6 bases remained unmatched. Germline V gives CDR1 MGHRA, CDR2 YSYEKL. CDR3 coding DNA: TGCGCCAGCAGCCAAGATGAAGTTAGCGGGGGCACAGATACGCAGTATTTT. It specifies CASSQDEVSGGTDTQYF.

J is TRBJ1-5 and V is TRBV2; maybe TRBD1 (5 bases). Germline V gene lookup returns CDR1 SNHLY and CDR2 FYNNEI. Trimming removed 2 bases at V and 1 base at J, with 9 bases between. This CDR3 contains 15 residues. The CDR3 is CASSESAGSNQPQHF. The CDR3 DNA reads as TGTGCCAGCAGTGAATCGGCAGGGAGCAATCAGCCCCAGCATTTT.